The following is a T cell receptor beta chain sequence with its context. Antigen: not known. This sample was included in a study of cytomegalovirus exposure and HLA in healthy donors. Overall study: Around 83% of around 400 genotyped donors fell in the Caucasian-associated ancestry cluster.

The PCR used 60 Vbeta and 13 Jbeta primers. Method: immunoSEQ multiplex PCR; TCRdb's copy keeps in-frame clones and lacks some. The data hold tens of thousands of clones, with approximately 80% observed a single time. Study-wide results and limits: Judged likely to be a sequencing artifact was a cluster of highly shared sequence variants. An Asian-associated ancestry cluster reportedly showed fewer N-insertions than the roughly 670-donor mean in a later analysis. There were 150 to 200 TCR beta chains listed as cytomegalovirus-associated.

In germline, CDR1 is MRHNA, CDR2 SNTAGT. The CDR3 is 13 amino acids. Trimming removed 0 bases at V and 6 bases at J, with 8 bases between. The clonotype was recovered from a man between 25 and 39 years old in good health and CMV-seronegative. The genes are TRBV6-4 and TRBJ1-1, with D hard to call. The sequenced material came from PBMCs. CDR3 coding DNA: TGTGCCAGCAGTGACTCCGGGAGGGCTGAAGCTTTCTTT. It translates to CASSDSGRAEAFF.